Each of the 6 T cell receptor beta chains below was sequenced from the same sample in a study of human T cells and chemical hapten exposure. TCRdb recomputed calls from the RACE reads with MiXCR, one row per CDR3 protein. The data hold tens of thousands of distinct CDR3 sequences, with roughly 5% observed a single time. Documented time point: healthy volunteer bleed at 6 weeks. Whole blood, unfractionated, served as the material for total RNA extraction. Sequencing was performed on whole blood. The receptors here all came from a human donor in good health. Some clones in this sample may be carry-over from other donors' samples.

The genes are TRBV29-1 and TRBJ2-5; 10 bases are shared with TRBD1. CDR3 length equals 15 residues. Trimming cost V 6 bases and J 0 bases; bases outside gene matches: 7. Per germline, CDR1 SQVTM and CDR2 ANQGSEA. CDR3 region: CSVVLGQGDQETQYF. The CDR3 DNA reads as TGCAGCGTCGTACTTGGACAGGGGGACCAAGAGACCCAGTACTTC.

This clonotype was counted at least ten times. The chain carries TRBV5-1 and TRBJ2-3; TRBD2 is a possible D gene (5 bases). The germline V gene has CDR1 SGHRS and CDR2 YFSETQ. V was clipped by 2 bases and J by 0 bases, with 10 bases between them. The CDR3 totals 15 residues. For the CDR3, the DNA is TGCGCCAGCAGCTTAGACTACACTAGCACAGATACGCAGTATTTT. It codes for CASSLDYTSTDTQYF.

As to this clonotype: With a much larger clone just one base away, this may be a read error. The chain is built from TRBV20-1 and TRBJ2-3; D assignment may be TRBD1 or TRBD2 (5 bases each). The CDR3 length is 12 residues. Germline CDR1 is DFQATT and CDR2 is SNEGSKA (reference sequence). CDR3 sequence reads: CSTSVGVDTQYF. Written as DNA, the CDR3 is TGCAGTACTAGTGTAGGGGTAGATACGCAGTATTTT.

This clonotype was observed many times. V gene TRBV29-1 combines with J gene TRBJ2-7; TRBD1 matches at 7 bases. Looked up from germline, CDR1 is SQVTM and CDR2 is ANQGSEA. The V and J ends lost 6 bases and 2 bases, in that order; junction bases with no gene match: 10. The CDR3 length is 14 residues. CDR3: CSVETGTEAYEQYF. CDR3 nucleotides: TGCAGCGTCGAAACCGGGACAGAAGCCTACGAGCAGTACTTC.

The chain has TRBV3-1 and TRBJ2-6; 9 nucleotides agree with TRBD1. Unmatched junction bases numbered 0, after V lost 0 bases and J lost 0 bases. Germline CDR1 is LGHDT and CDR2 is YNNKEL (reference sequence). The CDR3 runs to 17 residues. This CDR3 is CASSQETGGSGANVLTF. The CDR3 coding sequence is TGTGCCAGCAGCCAAGAGACAGGGGGCTCTGGGGCCAACGTCCTGACTTTC.

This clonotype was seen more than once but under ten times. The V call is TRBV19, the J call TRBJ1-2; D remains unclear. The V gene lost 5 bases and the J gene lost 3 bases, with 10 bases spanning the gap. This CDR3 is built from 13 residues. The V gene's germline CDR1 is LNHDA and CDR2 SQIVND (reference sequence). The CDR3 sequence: CASSGDQDYGYTF. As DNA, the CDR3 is TGTGCCAGTAGTGGCGATCAGGACTATGGCTACACCTTC.